The present T cell receptor (beta chain) was sequenced within a study of shared clonotypes between healthy human individuals. Study details: Each donor's CD4 naive and CD4 memory cells filled three plates apiece, CD8 naive two, and CD8 memory one. Study observations and caveats: Estimated richness values were generally larger in naive subsets than in memory subsets.

This clone was recorded once. Its antigen is currently unknown. Produced via immunoSEQ multiplex PCR; TCRdb's table is partial and in-frame only. The sample has 1,400,000 or so clones, approximately 98.5% seen once; the top ten hold under 0.45%. Germline V gene data show CDR1 as DFQATT and CDR2 as SNEGSKA (reference sequence). Trimming cost V 5 bases and J 15 bases, with 17 bases left between them. The CDR3 loop spans 11 amino acids. The receptor's source is a man in his thirties or forties in good health. Sequencing was done on a sample of naive CD4+ T cells sorted from blood. Regarding subset: CD45RA+ positively selected. The V and J genes are TRBV20-1 and TRBJ2-1, with no clear D. Here the CDR3 DNA reads TGCAGTGCTGGCGTGGAGCGAGCCCCGTTCTTC. Its protein is CSAGVERAPFF.